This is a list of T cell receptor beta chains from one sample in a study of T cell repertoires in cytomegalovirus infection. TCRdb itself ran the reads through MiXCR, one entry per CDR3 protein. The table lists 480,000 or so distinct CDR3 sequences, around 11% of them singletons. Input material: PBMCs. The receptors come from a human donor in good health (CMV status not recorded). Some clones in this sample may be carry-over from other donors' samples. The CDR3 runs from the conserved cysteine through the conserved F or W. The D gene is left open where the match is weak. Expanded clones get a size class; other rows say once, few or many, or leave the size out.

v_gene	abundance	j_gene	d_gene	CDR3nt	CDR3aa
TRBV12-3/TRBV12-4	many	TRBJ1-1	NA	TGTGCCAGCAGAGGGCTTGAGGGAGTGAACACTGAAGCTTTCTTT	CASRGLEGVNTEAFF
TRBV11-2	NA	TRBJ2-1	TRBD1	TGTGCCAGCAGCCTGGGACAGGGTTGGAATGAGCAGTTCTTC	CASSLGQGWNEQFF
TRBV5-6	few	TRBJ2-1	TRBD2	TGTGCCAGCAGCCCGGGACTAGCGGGAGGAAGCTCCTCCTACAATGAGCAGTTCTTC	CASSPGLAGGSSSYNEQFF
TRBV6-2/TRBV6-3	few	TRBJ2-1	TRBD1	TGTGCCAGCATCCCTGGGACAGACAGATACAATGAGCAGTTCTTC	CASIPGTDRYNEQFF
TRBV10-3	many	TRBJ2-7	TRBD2	TGTGCCATCAGTATAGCGGGGGTCCCATCCTACGAGCAGTACTTC	CAISIAGVPSYEQYF
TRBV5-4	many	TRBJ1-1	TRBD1	TGTGCCAGCAGCTCAGGGGGCGAAGCTTTCTTT	CASSSGGEAFF
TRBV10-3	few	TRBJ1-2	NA	TGTGCCATCCAAGACGGGCGGGGCTATGGCTACACCTTC	CAIQDGRGYGYTF
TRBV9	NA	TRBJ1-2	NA	TGTGCCAGCAGCGTAGAGCGCTCTTTGGTCGGTGGCTACACCTTC	CASSVERSLVGGYTF
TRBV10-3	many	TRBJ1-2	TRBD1	TGTGCCATCAGTGAGTCTCTAGGGGGCAGTTTCGGCTACACCTTC	CAISESLGGSFGYTF
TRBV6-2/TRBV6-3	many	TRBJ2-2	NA	TGTGCCAGCAGTTACGTCAGCAGGGGGGCCACCGGGGAGCTGTTTTTT	CASSYVSRGATGELFF
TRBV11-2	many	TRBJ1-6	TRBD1	TGTGCCAGCAGCCCGGGGACAGGGAGGGGTTCACCCCTCCACTTT	CASSPGTGRGSPLHF
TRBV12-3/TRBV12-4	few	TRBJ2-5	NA	TGTGCCAGCAACCAGGGGCAGGTAGAGACCCAGTACTTC	CASNQGQVETQYF
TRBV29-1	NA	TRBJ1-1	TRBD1	TGCAGCGTTGAGGAGGACAGGGGAGCTGAAGCTTTCTTT	CSVEEDRGAEAFF
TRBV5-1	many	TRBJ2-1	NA	TGCGCCAGCAGCTGGGCGGGCGGGGAGTACAATGAGCAGTTCTTC	CASSWAGGEYNEQFF
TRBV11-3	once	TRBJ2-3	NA	TGTGCCAGTGGGGCAGGAGCCGGGACAGATACGCAGTATTTT	CASGAGAGTDTQYF
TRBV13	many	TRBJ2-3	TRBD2	TGTGCCAGCAGCTCCGAAAACGGACTAGACTCCACAGATACGCAGTATTTT	CASSSENGLDSTDTQYF